Below are 32 T cell receptor beta chains sequenced from a single sample in a study of cytomegalovirus exposure and HLA in healthy donors. Primers for the PCR totalled 60 Vbeta and 13 Jbeta. Using immunoSEQ multiplex PCR, the repertoire was profiled, and TCRdb retains in-frame clones only, with some absent. Its table lists over 35,000 clones. Sequenced material: PBMCs. The receptor set was obtained from a woman aged 25 to 39 in good health and CMV-seronegative.

This rearrangement joins TRBV29-1 to TRBJ1-1; 7 nucleotides line up with TRBD1. The CDR3 consists of 14 residues. Germline loops: CDR1 SQVTM, CDR2 ANQGSEA. Trimming took 5 bases from V and 2 from J; bases not matched to a gene: 8. CDR3 sequence reads: CSVYSRTGNTEAFF. For the CDR3, the DNA is TGCAGCGTTTACTCACGGACAGGCAACACTGAAGCTTTCTTT. Filled out from reference TRBV29-1 and TRBJ1-1, the complete variable domain reads SAVISQKPSRDICQRGTSLTIQCQVDSQVTMMFWYRQQPGQSLTLIATANQGSEATYESGFVIDKFPISRPNLTFSTLTVSNMSPEDSSIYLCSVYSRTGNTEAFFGQGTRLTVV.

The V call is TRBV2, the J call TRBJ2-5; possible D gene TRBD2, 6 bases. Germline V gene sequence: CDR1 SNHLY, CDR2 FYNNEI. V gave up 9 bases and J gave up 4 bases, with 15 bases separating them. The CDR3 sequence is 13 residues long. CDR3 sequence (DNA): TGTGCCAGGGGGGGTACTATCGGAGAGACCCAGTACTTC. Protein sequence: CARGGTIGETQYF.

The genes are TRBV6-7 and TRBJ2-7; D is possibly TRBD2 (6 bases). TRBV6-7 is treated as an ORF (open reading frame) with a function not yet certain. This CDR3 is 15 amino acids long. V was clipped by 5 bases and J by 1 base, with 15 bases between them. CDR3 nucleotides: TGTGCCAGCAGTCCCCGGGACTTCACTTCCTACGAGCAGTACTTC. Encoded protein: CASSPRDFTSYEQYF.

About this clone itself: The junction and the germline gene differ at one end; a read error may be behind it. This chain uses TRBV9 with TRBJ2-1; D may be TRBD1 (6 bases). The CDR3 consists of 12 residues. The germline gives CDR1 SGDLS, CDR2 YYNGEE. The CDR3 coding sequence is TGTGCCAGCAGCCTATCCAGGGGTGACCTAATCTTC. This sequence encodes CASSLSRGDLIF. The complete variable domain, with remaining parts taken from reference TRBV9 and TRBJ2-1, reads DSGVTQTPKHLITATGQRVTLRCSPRSGDLSVYWYQQSLDQGLQFLIQYYNGEERAKGNILERFSAQQFPDLHSELNLSSLELGDSALYFCASSLSRGDLIFGPGTRLTVL.

The chain recombines TRBV19 with TRBJ1-2, with 9 nucleotides matching TRBD1. The J segment lost 6 bases and the V segment lost 9 bases, leaving 8 bases of the junction unmatched. Germline loops: CDR1 LNHDA, CDR2 SQIVND (reference sequence). This CDR3 has 13 amino acids. The CDR3 sequence: CASRGDRVDGYTF. The CDR3 DNA follows: TGTGCCAGCAGGGGGGACAGGGTAGATGGCTACACCTTC.

V is TRBV29-1 and J is TRBJ1-1; D possibly corresponds to TRBD1 (5 bases). This CDR3 is 13 amino acids long. Germline-derived CDR1 and CDR2 are SQVTM and ANQGSEA. Trimming shortened V by 1 base and J by 5 bases, and 11 bases separated the two germline ends. CDR3 DNA sequence: TGCAGCGTTGAAGGACGGCGGGGGACTGAAGCTTTCTTT. Amino acids: CSVEGRRGTEAFF.

The rearrangement joins TRBV18 to TRBJ2-3; no reliable D call. This CDR3 has 15 amino acids. CDR1 is KGHSH and CDR2 is LQKENI in the germline V gene. The V gene lost 0 bases and the J gene lost 1 base, with 8 bases spanning the gap. In DNA, the CDR3 is TGTGCCAGCTCACCACCAGACACCCGCACAGATACGCAGTATTTT. Its protein product is CASSPPDTRTDTQYF.

The chain employs TRBV15 and TRBJ2-2; no clear D. Trimming cost V 0 bases and J 6 bases, with 11 bases left between them. The CDR3 runs to 15 residues. Looked up from germline, CDR1 is LNHNV and CDR2 is YYDKDF (reference sequence). DNA of the CDR3: TGTGCCACCAGCAGAGATCTAGGAGTCGCCGGGGAGCTGTTTTTT. Protein: CATSRDLGVAGELFF. The whole variable domain, filled in from reference TRBV15 and TRBJ2-2, reads DAMVIQNPRYQVTQFGKPVTLSCSQTLNHNVMYWYQQKSSQAPKLLFHYYDKDFNNEADTPDNFQSRRPNTSFCFLDIRSPGLGDTAMYLCATSRDLGVAGELFFGEGSRLTVL.

The chain recombines TRBV5-1 with TRBJ1-2; TRBD1 matches 10 bases. Losses at the gene ends were 0 bases for V and 7 bases for J; bases not matched to a gene: 6. Germline loops: CDR1 SGHRS, CDR2 YFSETQ. This CDR3 comprises 15 residues. The CDR3 sequence is CASSLGQGATSGYTF. DNA of the CDR3: TGCGCCAGCAGCTTGGGACAGGGGGCTACGTCTGGCTACACCTTC.

The rearrangement links TRBV5-1 to TRBJ1-2; 9 bases are shared with TRBD1. The CDR3 is 14 amino acids. Trimming removed 3 bases from V and 8 bases from J; junction bases left unmatched: 8. Germline V gives CDR1 SGHRS, CDR2 YFSETQ. The CDR3 loop is CASSSQQGARGYTF. In nucleotides, the CDR3 is TGCGCCAGCAGCTCTCAACAGGGGGCGCGGGGCTACACCTTC.

The chain is built from TRBV6-5 and TRBJ1-1, with D uncertain. The CDR3 has 15 residues. Germline V gene lookup returns CDR1 MNHEY and CDR2 SVGAGI. V was shortened by 2 bases and J by 5 bases, with 15 bases between the two germline ends. The CDR3 loop is CASSYLVDYETEAFF. For the CDR3, the DNA is TGTGCCAGCAGTTACCTGGTCGACTATGAGACTGAAGCTTTCTTT.

The gene calls are TRBV7-2 and TRBJ2-7, with D perhaps matching TRBD1 (6 bases). The CDR3 is 16 amino acids. Germline values: CDR1 SGHTA, CDR2 FQGNSA. The V gene lost 5 bases and the J gene lost 0 bases, with 17 bases spanning the gap. The CDR3 nucleotides read TGTGCCAGCAGCGGTGGGGGCTGGGGTAGCTCCTACGAGCAGTACTTC. It encodes CASSGGGWGSSYEQYF.

The chain recombines TRBV18 with TRBJ2-6; tentative D call: TRBD1 (5 bases). This CDR3 region has 16 residues. Germline V lookup: CDR1 KGHSH, CDR2 LQKENI. The V end was cut by 0 bases, the J end by 2 bases, with 8 bases between. CDR3 in amino acids: CASSPPGQTGANVLTF. The CDR3 region has the DNA TGTGCCAGCTCACCACCGGGGCAAACTGGGGCCAACGTCCTGACTTTC.

This sequence joins TRBV30 and TRBJ2-7; weak D call: TRBD1 (6 bases). This CDR3 region has 15 residues. V was pared by 1 base and J by 4 bases, with 17 bases between. Germline V gene data show CDR1 as GTSNPN and CDR2 as SVGIG (reference sequence). The CDR3 nucleotides are TGTGCCTGGAGTGCCTCGCTCAGGGGAAGGTACGAGCAGTACTTC. Translated, it gives CAWSASLRGRYEQYF.

CDR3 protein: CASSLTGVAYEQYF. The CDR3 nucleotides read TGTGCCAGCAGCCTAACAGGGGTCGCCTACGAGCAGTACTTC. The J gene is TRBJ2-7, the V gene TRBV9; 7 bases are shared with TRBD1. V lost 4 bases and J lost 2; bases outside the gene matches: 6. The CDR3 sequence is 14 residues long. The germline V gene has CDR1 SGDLS and CDR2 YYNGEE. The full variable domain, completed using reference TRBV9 and TRBJ2-7, is DSGVTQTPKHLITATGQRVTLRCSPRSGDLSVYWYQQSLDQGLQFLIQYYNGEERAKGNILERFSAQQFPDLHSELNLSSLELGDSALYFCASSLTGVAYEQYFGPGTRLTVT.

The V and J genes are TRBV4-1 and TRBJ2-3; D ambiguous. The CDR3 runs 16 residues. Trimming pared 3 bases from V and 2 bases from J, leaving 15 bases between. Germline assignment: CDR1 MGHRA and CDR2 YSYEKL. CDR3 in DNA: TGCGCCAGCAGCCAGTCGGGTCCACTCCCCACAGATACGCAGTATTTT. Its protein is CASSQSGPLPTDTQYF.

This chain joins TRBV6-5 and TRBJ2-5; TRBD1 might be the D (6 bases). The CDR3 is 14 residues long. Deletions cut 11 bases from V and 3 bases from J, with 19 bases between. CDR1 is MNHEY, CDR2 SVGAGI, per germline. The CDR3 DNA reads as TGTGCCCACCTTACAGGGAGCTTCGAAGAGACCCAGTACTTC. This gives the protein CAHLTGSFEETQYF.

The J gene is TRBJ2-7, the V gene TRBV6-5; TRBD1 agrees at 7 bases. Unmatched junction bases numbered 8, after V lost 6 bases and J lost 0 bases. The CDR3 runs 15 residues. CDR1 MNHEY and CDR2 SVGAGI come from the germline V gene. For the CDR3, the DNA is TGTGCCAGCAGACGTCAAGGGACAGACTCCTACGAGCAGTACTTC. Amino acids: CASRRQGTDSYEQYF.

The chain employs TRBV4-1 and TRBJ2-7; possibly TRBD1 for D (5 bases). The CDR3 is 14 residues long. In germline, CDR1 is MGHRA, CDR2 YSYEKL. V was shortened by 4 bases and J by 2 bases, with 12 bases between the two germline ends. The CDR3 DNA sequence: TGCGCCAGCAGCCCGACAGCTCCGGCCTACGAGCAGTACTTC. It is translated as CASSPTAPAYEQYF.

The CDR3 reads CASSSDRGYEQYF. CDR3 in DNA: TGTGCCAGCAGCTCGGACAGGGGGTACGAGCAGTACTTC. The chain links TRBV7-3 to TRBJ2-7; 10 bases fit TRBD1. Losses at the gene ends were 4 bases for V and 4 bases for J; bases not matched to a gene: 1. The length of the CDR3 is 13 residues. Germline V gene data show CDR1 as SGHTA and CDR2 as FQGTGA.

V gene TRBV28 combines with J gene TRBJ1-1, with 9 bases lining up with TRBD1. Trimming removed 8 bases from V and 5 bases from J; junction bases left unmatched: 3. Germline assignment: CDR1 MDHEN and CDR2 SYDVKM. This CDR3 is 12 amino acids long. The CDR3 loop reads CASGQGWTEAFF. The CDR3 coding sequence is TGTGCCAGCGGACAGGGGTGGACTGAAGCTTTCTTT. Full variable domain (remainder filled in from reference TRBV28 and TRBJ1-1): DVKVTQSSRYLVKRTGEKVFLECVQDMDHENMFWYRQDPGLGLRLIYFSYDVKMKEKGDIPEGYSVSREKKERFSLILESASTNQTSMYLCASGQGWTEAFFGQGTRLTVV.

In nucleotides, the CDR3 is TGTGCCAGCTCACCCGCGACAGGGGTGGTGCAGCCCCAGCATTTT. Amino acids: CASSPATGVVQPQHF. The chain employs TRBV18 and TRBJ1-5; 8 bases agree with TRBD1. The CDR3 sequence is 15 residues long. Germline V gives CDR1 KGHSH, CDR2 LQKENI. V dropped 3 bases and J dropped 7; count of bases not matched to a gene: 8.

V usage is TRBV9 and J usage is TRBJ1-1; the match to TRBD1 covers 12 bases. The CDR3 runs 17 residues. V was pared by 4 bases and J by 2 bases, with 9 bases of the junction left unmatched. The germline V gene has CDR1 SGDLS and CDR2 YYNGEE. The CDR3 protein is CASSTGTGGRTNTEAFF. DNA for the CDR3: TGTGCCAGCAGCACCGGGACAGGGGGCCGTACCAACACTGAAGCTTTCTTT.

This sequence joins TRBV7-9 and TRBJ1-4, with 9 nucleotides matching TRBD1. The J segment lost 6 bases and the V segment lost 5 bases, leaving 4 bases of the junction unmatched. This CDR3 spans 14 amino acids. Germline V gene lookup returns CDR1 SEHNR and CDR2 FQNEAQ (reference sequence). The CDR3 here is CASSGGQGDEKLFF. The CDR3 coding sequence is TGTGCCAGCAGCGGGGGACAGGGCGATGAAAAACTGTTTTTT.

The CDR3 here is CASSFRVAGVETQYF. The CDR3 DNA reads TGTGCCAGCAGCTTTCGGGTAGCGGGGGTGGAGACCCAGTACTTC. The chain couples TRBV7-9 to TRBJ2-5; 9 bases agree with TRBD2. The CDR3 consists of 15 residues. Germline V gene lookup returns CDR1 SEHNR and CDR2 FQNEAQ (reference sequence). V was clipped by 3 bases and J by 5 bases; unmatched bases: 7.

The genes are TRBV30 and TRBJ2-7; D is unresolved. Germline lookup yields CDR1 GTSNPN and CDR2 SVGIG (reference sequence). V dropped 1 base and J dropped 2 bases, with 6 bases sitting between them. This CDR3 has 12 amino acids. As DNA, the CDR3 is TGTGCCTGGAGTGCCCAGGCCTACGAGCAGTACTTC. Protein: CAWSAQAYEQYF.

J is TRBJ2-1 and V is TRBV19; 11 bases are a match to TRBD2. J lost 5 bases, V lost 5 bases, and 5 bases had no gene match. The CDR3 has 15 residues. Germline CDR1 LNHDA, CDR2 SQIVND (reference sequence). This chain's CDR3 is CASSQTSGSDNEQFF. The CDR3 DNA follows: TGTGCCAGTAGTCAAACTAGCGGGAGTGACAATGAGCAGTTCTTC.

The rearrangement joins TRBV6-1 to TRBJ1-1; D may be TRBD1 (6 bases). CDR1 is MNHNS and CDR2 is SASEGT in the germline V gene. This CDR3 is built from 15 residues. Trimming took 4 bases from V and 3 from J, leaving 15 bases between them. The CDR3 DNA reads as TGTGCCAGCAGTGGCTACAGGGTCGGGGACACTGAAGCTTTCTTT. Its protein is CASSGYRVGDTEAFF.

V is TRBV27 and J is TRBJ2-5; 10 positions agree with TRBD2. From germline, CDR1 is MNHEY and CDR2 SMNVEV (reference sequence). J lost 2 bases, V lost 5 bases, and 5 bases had no gene match. The CDR3 has 15 amino acids. In DNA form, the CDR3 reads TGTGCCAGCAGTCCGAGTAGCGGGAGGCAAGAGACCCAGTACTTC. Translated, it gives CASSPSSGRQETQYF.

The chain links TRBV4-1 to TRBJ1-2, with TRBD1 as a possible D gene (5 bases). This CDR3 is 13 amino acids long. Germline V gene sequence: CDR1 MGHRA, CDR2 YSYEKL. Trimming stripped 0 bases from V and 8 bases from J, with 10 bases between. The CDR3 here is CASSQDRGSGYTF. The CDR3 DNA follows: TGCGCCAGCAGCCAAGACCGGGGGTCGGGCTACACCTTC.

The chain carries TRBV6-4 and TRBJ2-2; TRBD2 matches 8 bases. V shed 5 bases and J 4 bases; nucleotides not matched to a gene: 6. Germline V lookup: CDR1 MRHNA, CDR2 SNTAGT. CDR3 size: 15 residues. CDR3 nucleotides: TGTGCCAGCAGTCCCAGCGGGAGCGGCACCGGGGAGCTGTTTTTT. This translates into CASSPSGSGTGELFF.

The chain links TRBV2 to TRBJ1-2; TRBD1 agrees at 7 bases. In germline, CDR1 is SNHLY, CDR2 FYNNEI. V lost 4 bases to trimming and J lost 6 bases; unmatched junction nucleotides: 8. This CDR3 comprises 14 residues. This CDR3 is CASSADRTGNGYTF. In DNA, the CDR3 is TGTGCCAGCAGTGCTGACCGGACAGGTAATGGCTACACCTTC.